These 21 T cell receptor beta chains originate from one sample sequenced in a study of OX40 agonist ivuxolimab in advanced cancers. Assay used: immunoSEQ multiplex PCR; TCRdb lists only in-frame clones, some missing. In the table there are about 88,000 clones, approximately 87% of which are singletons. The sequences come from CD4+ or CD8+ T cells sorted from blood, collected in a trial of the OX40 agonist ivuxolimab. The receptors originated from an adult with an advanced solid tumor such as melanoma, head and neck, liver or kidney cancer.

The chain uses TRBV7-2 and TRBJ1-2; 9 bases map to TRBD1. Per germline, CDR1 SGHTA and CDR2 FQGNSA. V dropped 2 bases and J dropped 3; count of bases not matched to a gene: 10. The CDR3 contains 17 residues. CDR3 protein: CASSLRAPGQGYYGYTF. DNA of the CDR3: TGTGCCAGCAGCTTAAGAGCCCCGGGACAGGGATACTATGGCTACACCTTC.

The rearrangement uses TRBV5-4 and TRBJ1-3; no clear D gene. Trimming removed 4 bases from V and 0 bases from J, with 11 bases in between. This CDR3 region has 15 residues. Germline-derived CDR1 and CDR2 are SGHNT and YYREEE (reference sequence). CDR3 nucleotide sequence: TGTGCCAGCAGCCGGATAGACTCCTCTGGAAACACCATATATTTT. Residues: CASSRIDSSGNTIYF.

The chain carries TRBV6-1 and TRBJ1-3, with 7 bases lining up with TRBD1. This CDR3 comprises 14 residues. J was trimmed by 4 bases and V by 6 bases; bases with no gene match: 6. Germline V gene sequence: CDR1 MNHNS, CDR2 SASEGT. The CDR3 DNA follows: TGTGCCAGCAGAATAGGACAGGCCGGAAACACCATATATTTT. Protein: CASRIGQAGNTIYF.

J is TRBJ2-7 and V is TRBV2; the D is unclear. The CDR3 totals 11 residues. Germline values: CDR1 SNHLY, CDR2 FYNNEI. V was shortened by 3 bases and J by 3 bases, with 3 bases between the two germline ends. CDR3 sequence: CASSDFYEQYF. The CDR3 coding sequence is TGTGCCAGCAGTGACTTCTACGAGCAGTACTTC.

V is TRBV7-2 and J is TRBJ2-7; D not certain. V lost 0 bases and J lost 5, with 11 bases in between. CDR3 length equals 14 residues. Germline V gene lookup returns CDR1 SGHTA and CDR2 FQGNSA. CDR3 sequence: CASSLALEGHEQYF. In DNA, the CDR3 is TGTGCCAGCAGCTTAGCTCTAGAAGGGCACGAGCAGTACTTC.

This clone was seen just once. This chain uses TRBV11-3 with TRBJ2-2, with D hard to call. Trimming cost V 6 bases and J 1 base, with 12 bases left between them. The V gene's germline CDR1 is SGHNT and CDR2 YENEEA. The CDR3 loop spans 15 amino acids. CDR3 amino acids: CASSTQGKNTGELFF. In nucleotides, the CDR3 is TGTGCCAGCAGTACCCAAGGGAAGAACACCGGGGAGCTGTTTTTT.

This CDR3 is CASSRDRGLSTEAFF. In nucleotides, the CDR3 is TGTGCCAGTAGTAGGGACAGGGGGTTAAGCACTGAAGCTTTCTTT. This chain connects TRBV19 to TRBJ1-1; 11 bases align to TRBD1. The CDR3 loop spans 15 amino acids. Germline trimming cut 4 bases from V and 4 bases from J; bases unmatched to any gene: 5. Germline lookup yields CDR1 LNHDA and CDR2 SQIVND (reference sequence).

The chain uses TRBV5-4 and TRBJ1-6, with a tentative D call TRBD1 (5 bases). V was cut by 4 bases and J by 7 bases, with 18 bases left in between. This CDR3 has 16 residues. Looked up from germline, CDR1 is SGHNT and CDR2 is YYREEE (reference sequence). DNA of the CDR3: TGTGCCAGCAGCCCGGGACCGAGCAAGGGGAATTCACCCCTCCACTTT. Its translation: CASSPGPSKGNSPLHF.

This clone has only one observation. The chain couples TRBV18 to TRBJ2-5; no clear D. Germline V lookup: CDR1 KGHSH, CDR2 LQKENI. Trimming stripped 2 bases from V and 5 bases from J, with 9 bases between. This CDR3 is built from 13 residues. DNA of the CDR3: TGTGCCAGCTCACCAGGCCCTGGGGAGACCCAGTACTTC. Residues: CASSPGPGETQYF.

V gene TRBV6-5 combines with J gene TRBJ2-5; D ambiguous. The CDR3 extends over 14 amino acids. Germline CDR1 reads MNHEY; CDR2 reads SVGAGI. V was cut by 0 bases and J by 5 bases, with 10 bases left in between. The CDR3 region has the DNA TGTGCCAGCAGTTACTCGGCCAGCAGGGAGACCCAGTACTTC. It yields the protein CASSYSASRETQYF.

The rearrangement uses TRBV10-2 and TRBJ2-3; TRBD2 agrees at 11 bases. V shed 4 bases and J 0 bases; nucleotides not matched to a gene: 0. In germline, CDR1 is WSHSY, CDR2 SAAADI. The CDR3 totals 15 residues. The CDR3 reads CASSGTSGSTDTQYF. The CDR3 region has the DNA TGCGCCAGCAGTGGGACTAGCGGGAGCACAGATACGCAGTATTTT.

The table lists this clone with a count of one. J is TRBJ2-7 and V is TRBV21-1. TRBV21-1 is noted as a pseudogene. This CDR3 has 15 residues. The chain's CDR3 is CASSKRARSSYEQYF. For the CDR3, the DNA is TGTGCCAGCAGCAAAAGGGCCAGGAGCTCCTACGAGCAGTACTTC.

This rearrangement joins TRBV5-1 to TRBJ2-5; no clear D. V was shortened by 2 bases and J by 1 base, with 12 bases between the two germline ends. The CDR3 is 15 amino acids. Germline V gene data show CDR1 as SGHRS and CDR2 as YFSETQ. The CDR3 sequence is CASSLSDGRQETQYF. CDR3 coding DNA: TGCGCCAGCAGCTTAAGCGACGGGCGCCAAGAGACCCAGTACTTC.

The rearrangement joins TRBV5-1 to TRBJ2-5; 10 nucleotides agree with TRBD2. The CDR3 covers 17 residues. V lost 0 bases to trimming and J lost 3 bases; unmatched junction nucleotides: 8. Germline CDR1 and CDR2: SGHRS and YFSETQ. CDR3 amino acids: CASSLDASGSAEETQYF. CDR3 nucleotide sequence: TGCGCCAGCAGCTTGGATGCTAGCGGGAGTGCGGAAGAGACCCAGTACTTC.

The chain employs TRBV5-4 and TRBJ2-5; 13 bases fit TRBD2. The junction had 6 bases not matched to a gene; V was cut back by 2 bases and J by 2 bases. Per germline, CDR1 SGHNT and CDR2 YYREEE (reference sequence). The CDR3 contains 17 residues. In DNA, the CDR3 is TGTGCCAGCAGCTTCCCCGGACTAGCGGGAGTACAAGAGACCCAGTACTTC. Protein product: CASSFPGLAGVQETQYF.

V is TRBV5-1 and J is TRBJ2-1; D perhaps matches TRBD1 (6 bases). From germline, CDR1 is SGHRS and CDR2 YFSETQ. Trimming removed 0 bases from V and 7 bases from J, with 14 bases in between. CDR3 length: 15 residues. The CDR3 region is CASSLGLGRGNEQFF. CDR3 sequence (DNA): TGCGCCAGCAGCTTGGGTCTCGGTAGGGGGAATGAGCAGTTCTTC.

The chain combines TRBV12-5 with TRBJ1-5; no reliable D call. V was pared by 0 bases and J by 4 bases, with 16 bases between. Germline V CDR1 and CDR2: LGHNT, FRNRAP. The CDR3 has 17 residues. The chain's CDR3 is CASGLVLPGRLNQPQHF. For the CDR3, the DNA is TGTGCTAGTGGTTTGGTACTCCCCGGACGGCTAAATCAGCCCCAGCATTTT.

The genes are TRBV2 and TRBJ2-3; TRBD1 or TRBD2 may be the D gene (5 bases each). The V end lost 6 bases, the J end lost 3 bases, and 25 bases lay between the germline ends. Germline CDR1 and CDR2: SNHLY and FYNNEI. This CDR3 has 18 residues. The CDR3 loop reads CASSLFGFGTVRTDTQYF. CDR3 nucleotides: TGTGCCAGCAGCCTCTTTGGCTTCGGGACGGTTAGGACAGATACGCAGTATTTT.

The V gene is TRBV5-1, the J gene TRBJ2-3; possible D gene TRBD1, 6 bases. The CDR3 runs 16 residues. With 4 bases removed from V and 0 bases from J, the gap between germline ends came to 15 bases. CDR1 and CDR2 (germline): SGHRS, YFSETQ. The CDR3 reads CASSMMTGPSTDTQYF. CDR3 nucleotides: TGCGCCAGCAGCATGATGACAGGACCTAGCACAGATACGCAGTATTTT.

The count of this clone is one. The rearrangement uses TRBV7-2 and TRBJ1-5; the D gene is possibly TRBD1 (5 bases). CDR3 length equals 13 residues. The germline CDR1 and CDR2 sequences are SGHTA and FQGNSA. V lost 2 bases and J lost 5, with 7 bases in between. The CDR3 region is CASSLTGYQPQHF. Here the CDR3 DNA reads TGTGCCAGCAGCTTAACAGGCTATCAGCCCCAGCATTTT.

There are a few counts of this clone. This chain connects TRBV30 to TRBJ1-1, with a weak D call TRBD1 (5 bases). This CDR3 has 14 amino acids. V was clipped by 0 bases and J by 2 bases, with 10 bases between them. Germline V gene lookup returns CDR1 GTSNPN and CDR2 SVGIG (reference sequence). The CDR3 loop reads CAWSVGTGNTEAFF. The CDR3 coding sequence is TGTGCCTGGAGTGTCGGTACAGGAAACACTGAAGCTTTCTTT. Full variable domain (outside the CDR3, taken from reference TRBV30 and TRBJ1-1): SQTIHQWPATLVQPVGSPLSLECTVEGTSNPNLYWYRQAAGRGLQLLFYSVGIGQISSEVPQNLSASRPQDRQFILSSKKLLLSDSGFYLCAWSVGTGNTEAFFGQGTRLTVV.